This is a list of T cell receptor beta chains from one sample in a study of blood T cell repertoires in COVID-19. Sequenced by immunoSEQ multiplex PCR; TCRdb stores in-frame clones only, minus some. In the table there are about 230,000 clones, around four fifths of which are singletons. Sample: peripheral blood. These receptors were collected from a woman aged 70 to 79 with active or convalescent COVID-19. The CDR3 runs from the conserved cysteine through the conserved F or W. The order of the fields is D gene, V gene, clone size, J gene, CDR3 protein, CDR3 DNA. The D gene is left open where the match is weak. Part of the rows lack a size; the others show once, few, many or a class for expanded clones.

D gene: -
V gene: TRBV6-5
clone size: -
J gene: TRBJ2-2
CDR3 protein: CASRLGEPGELFF
CDR3 DNA: TGTGCCAGCAGGCTCGGAGAACCCGGGGAGCTGTTTTTT

D gene: TRBD1
V gene: TRBV5-1
clone size: -
J gene: TRBJ1-6
CDR3 protein: CASSLEAGQGILSPLHF
CDR3 DNA: TGCGCCAGCAGCTTGGAGGCAGGACAGGGGATTTTATCACCCCTCCACTTT

D gene: TRBD2
V gene: TRBV30
clone size: -
J gene: TRBJ2-1
CDR3 protein: CAWSVQLASNEQFF
CDR3 DNA: TGTGCCTGGAGTGTACAACTAGCGAGCAATGAGCAGTTCTTC

D gene: TRBD1
V gene: TRBV5-1
clone size: -
J gene: TRBJ1-3
CDR3 protein: CASSLGTGHGNTIYF
CDR3 DNA: TGCGCCAGCAGCTTGGGGACAGGACACGGAAACACCATATATTTT

D gene: TRBD2
V gene: TRBV5-8
clone size: -
J gene: TRBJ2-1
CDR3 protein: CASSWGLAEYNEQFF
CDR3 DNA: TGTGCCAGCAGCTGGGGACTAGCGGAGTACAATGAGCAGTTCTTC

D gene: -
V gene: TRBV5-1
clone size: few
J gene: TRBJ1-2
CDR3 protein: CASSSSIREGGYTF
CDR3 DNA: TGCGCCAGCAGCTCTTCGATCCGCGAGGGCGGCTACACCTTC

D gene: -
V gene: TRBV6-6
clone size: -
J gene: TRBJ2-7
CDR3 protein: CASSYVGLNSYEQYF
CDR3 DNA: TGTGCCAGCAGTTACGTGGGACTTAACTCCTACGAGCAGTACTTC

D gene: -
V gene: TRBV29-1
clone size: few
J gene: TRBJ1-2
CDR3 protein: CSVEVGAGNYGYTF
CDR3 DNA: TGCAGCGTTGAAGTAGGCGCAGGGAACTATGGCTACACCTTC

D gene: -
V gene: TRBV1
clone size: -
J gene: TRBJ2-3
CDR3 protein: CTSSSILVPSTDTQYF
CDR3 DNA: TGCACCAGCAGCTCAATACTAGTTCCTAGCACAGATACGCAGTATTTT

D gene: -
V gene: TRBV29-1
clone size: -
J gene: TRBJ1-2
CDR3 protein: CSVTGYGYTF
CDR3 DNA: TGCAGCGTTACCGGCTATGGCTACACCTTC

D gene: TRBD2
V gene: TRBV28
clone size: -
J gene: TRBJ2-6
CDR3 protein: CASGRGYSNVLTF
CDR3 DNA: TGTGCCAGCGGGAGGGGTTACTCCAACGTCCTGACTTTC

D gene: -
V gene: TRBV6-1
clone size: -
J gene: TRBJ1-5
CDR3 protein: CASSEFRGNQPQHF
CDR3 DNA: TGTGCCAGCAGTGAATTTCGGGGGAATCAGCCCCAGCATTTT

D gene: TRBD2
V gene: TRBV7-2
clone size: -
J gene: TRBJ2-5
CDR3 protein: CASSYQGLAQETQYF
CDR3 DNA: TGTGCCAGCAGCTACCAAGGACTAGCGCAAGAGACCCAGTACTTC

D gene: TRBD2
V gene: TRBV6-1
clone size: few
J gene: TRBJ2-1
CDR3 protein: CASSDGTSGRNEQFF
CDR3 DNA: TGTGCCAGCAGTGACGGGACTAGCGGGAGGAATGAGCAGTTCTTC

D gene: TRBD2
V gene: TRBV5-4
clone size: -
J gene: TRBJ2-3
CDR3 protein: CASSALAGGSTDTQYF
CDR3 DNA: TGTGCCAGCAGCGCTTTAGCGGGAGGGAGCACAGATACGCAGTATTTT

D gene: -
V gene: TRBV19
clone size: -
J gene: TRBJ1-4
CDR3 protein: CACREWRVEKLFF
CDR3 DNA: TGTGCCTGTCGAGAGTGGAGGGTCGAAAAACTGTTTTTT

D gene: TRBD1
V gene: TRBV19
clone size: -
J gene: TRBJ2-5
CDR3 protein: CASSVTGGQETQYF
CDR3 DNA: TGTGCCAGTAGTGTGACAGGGGGTCAAGAGACCCAGTACTTC

D gene: TRBD1
V gene: TRBV6-2/TRBV6-3
clone size: -
J gene: TRBJ2-5
CDR3 protein: CASSTLDRAVETQYF
CDR3 DNA: TGTGCCAGCAGTACCCTGGACAGGGCAGTAGAGACCCAGTACTTC

D gene: TRBD1
V gene: TRBV23-1
clone size: -
J gene: TRBJ2-2
CDR3 protein: CASSQRRTGSLGGWTGELFF
CDR3 DNA: TGCGCCAGCAGTCAACGCAGGACAGGCTCTTTAGGGGGATGGACCGGGGAGCTGTTTTTT

D gene: TRBD1
V gene: TRBV2
clone size: -
J gene: TRBJ1-5
CDR3 protein: CASSVMTGGPAPQHF
CDR3 DNA: TGTGCCAGCAGTGTCATGACAGGGGGCCCAGCGCCCCAGCATTTT

D gene: -
V gene: TRBV12-3/TRBV12-4
clone size: -
J gene: TRBJ1-1
CDR3 protein: CASSTAAQTAFF
CDR3 DNA: TGTGCCAGCAGTACCGCTGCCCAGACTGCTTTCTTT

D gene: TRBD2
V gene: TRBV2
clone size: -
J gene: TRBJ2-5
CDR3 protein: CASSIGTSGGQETQYF
CDR3 DNA: TGTGCCAGCAGTATAGGGACTAGCGGGGGGCAAGAGACCCAGTACTTC

D gene: -
V gene: TRBV12-3/TRBV12-4
clone size: -
J gene: TRBJ1-6
CDR3 protein: CASSLINSPLHF
CDR3 DNA: TGTGCCAGCAGTTTAATAAATTCACCCCTCCACTTT

D gene: TRBD1
V gene: TRBV3-1/TRBV3-2
clone size: -
J gene: TRBJ2-7
CDR3 protein: CASSLGDRNFF
CDR3 DNA: TGTGCCAGCAGCCTGGGGGACAGGAATTTCTTC

D gene: -
V gene: TRBV18
clone size: -
J gene: TRBJ2-2
CDR3 protein: CASSPQGSGELFF
CDR3 DNA: TGTGCCAGCTCACCACAGGGGTCCGGGGAGCTGTTTTTT

D gene: -
V gene: TRBV7-3
clone size: few
J gene: TRBJ1-1
CDR3 protein: CASSLSPTGVMNTEAFF
CDR3 DNA: TGTGCCAGCAGCTTAAGCCCTACGGGGGTGATGAACACTGAAGCTTTCTTT

D gene: -
V gene: TRBV2
clone size: -
J gene: TRBJ2-3
CDR3 protein: CASSVEAAKGDTQYF
CDR3 DNA: TGTGCCAGCAGTGTTGAGGCAGCGAAAGGAGATACGCAGTATTTT

D gene: TRBD1
V gene: TRBV7-2
clone size: -
J gene: TRBJ2-7
CDR3 protein: CASSGQGGVGHEQYF
CDR3 DNA: TGTGCCAGCAGCGGACAGGGAGGTGTCGGGCACGAGCAGTACTTC

D gene: -
V gene: TRBV11-2
clone size: -
J gene: TRBJ1-2
CDR3 protein: CASSSGPRGYTF
CDR3 DNA: TGTGCCAGCAGCTCAGGGCCCCGCGGCTACACCTTC

D gene: -
V gene: TRBV2
clone size: -
J gene: TRBJ2-2
CDR3 protein: CASGGRENTGELFF
CDR3 DNA: TGTGCCAGCGGGGGGAGAGAGAACACCGGGGAGCTGTTTTTT

D gene: -
V gene: TRBV6-5
clone size: -
J gene: TRBJ1-5
CDR3 protein: CASSQSGSNQPQHF
CDR3 DNA: TGTGCCAGCAGTCAATCAGGTAGCAATCAGCCCCAGCATTTT

D gene: -
V gene: TRBV27
clone size: -
J gene: TRBJ2-1
CDR3 protein: CASSLRGGAGIEQFF
CDR3 DNA: TGTGCCAGCAGTTTACGAGGGGGCGCGGGGATTGAGCAGTTCTTC

D gene: TRBD1
V gene: TRBV2
clone size: -
J gene: TRBJ2-5
CDR3 protein: CASSEEQGGGYF
CDR3 DNA: TGTGCCAGCAGTGAAGAACAGGGGGGAGGGTACTTC

D gene: -
V gene: TRBV11-2
clone size: -
J gene: TRBJ2-7
CDR3 protein: CASSPGQLTYEQYF
CDR3 DNA: TGTGCCAGCAGCCCCGGACAGTTAACCTACGAGCAGTACTTC

D gene: TRBD2
V gene: TRBV9
clone size: -
J gene: TRBJ2-3
CDR3 protein: CASSSLAGGGDTQYF
CDR3 DNA: TGTGCCAGCAGCTCCTTAGCGGGAGGCGGAGATACGCAGTATTTT

D gene: -
V gene: TRBV7-8
clone size: -
J gene: TRBJ2-1
CDR3 protein: CASSPYLQGGNEQFF
CDR3 DNA: TGTGCCAGCAGCCCCTACTTACAGGGAGGGAATGAGCAGTTCTTC